This T cell receptor (beta chain) was sequenced for a study of OX40 agonist ivuxolimab in advanced cancers. Looking at the study overall: From roughly 23 to 90 years was the age range, with a mean of around 57 years, and 70% to 85% were male. Notes on the study in general: Mean expanded clone counts were higher in CD8+ than CD4+ T cells. Some of the lowest clonal expansion was seen in partial responders at 0.1-3.0 mg/kg.

TCRdb keeps only in-frame clones here, not all; method: immunoSEQ multiplex PCR. In the table there are about 53,000 clones, around 89% of which are singletons. The germline V and J ends were trimmed by 5 bases and 6 bases, with 11 bases remaining between them. CDR3 size: 13 residues. The germline V gene encodes CDR1 KGHSH and CDR2 LQKENI. Cycle 7 day 1, cycle 4 day 1, and baseline were the timepoints at which blood was sampled. This clone was recorded only once. Its matching antigen is unknown. This TCR came from an adult with an advanced solid tumor such as melanoma, head and neck, liver or kidney cancer. The sequenced sample was CD4+ or CD8+ T cells sorted from blood, obtained in a trial of the OX40 agonist ivuxolimab. The chain employs TRBV18 and TRBJ2-1; a weak D match, TRBD2 (6 bases). The CDR3 region is CASSDRDSNEQFF. CDR3 DNA sequence: TGTGCCAGCTCAGACCGGGACTCCAATGAGCAGTTCTTC.